The clone carrying this T cell receptor (beta chain) was detected ten times or more. Its matching antigen is unknown. As previously described, bulk TCR libraries were made using listed TCR primers. TCRdb used MiXCR to reprocess the PCR reads, holding one entry per CDR3 protein. The table includes approximately 97,000 distinct CDR3 sequences, approximately 24% detected once. From germline, CDR1 is SGHDT and CDR2 YYEEEE. The V end was cut by 4 bases, the J end by 7 bases, with 17 bases between. This CDR3 is 14 amino acids long. The sample is drawn from a study of molecular identifiers for immune sequencing clone quantification. Broader study findings: Shared barcodes on identical TCR molecules could underestimate the sizes of highly expanded clones.

A CD8+CD4-CCR7+CD45RA+ gate was used to sort naive CD8 T cells. This clonotype was sampled from a human donor in good health. Some libraries in this study had Jurkat cell RNA spiked in. Sequencing input: naive CD8+ T cells from blood, with Jurkat cell RNA spiked in. Subset denoted: FACS-sorted CD8+CD4-CCR7+CD45RA+ naive T cells. The chain links TRBV5-6 to TRBJ1-1, with D tentatively TRBD1 (6 bases). The CDR3 reads CASSEETGISEAFF. The CDR3 DNA is TGTGCCAGCAGCGAGGAAACAGGGATTAGTGAAGCTTTCTTT. The variable domain in full, with the rest retrieved from reference TRBV5-6 and TRBJ1-1, is DAGVTQSPTHLIKTRGQQVTLRCSPKSGHDTVSWYQQALGQGPQFIFQYYEEEERQRGNFPDRFSGHQFPNYSSELNVNALLLGDSALYLCASSEETGISEAFFGQGTRLTVV.